This record looks at one T cell receptor beta chain sequence and its context. Profiled with immunoSEQ multiplex PCR; TCRdb holds only in-frame clones, not every one. The data show 65,000 to 80,000 clones, with 81% seen just once and roughly 7.7% held by the top ten. These data originate in a study of glioma-infiltrating T cells after dendritic cell vaccination. With 4 bases removed from V and 2 bases from J, the gap between germline ends came to 14 bases. This CDR3 contains 15 residues. Germline assignment: CDR1 SGHRS and CDR2 YFSETQ. The gene calls are TRBV5-1 and TRBJ2-3; the D is unclear. The source was blood, collected before dendritic cell vaccination. The receptor was derived from a human donor with glioblastoma. In nucleotides, the CDR3 is TGCGCCAGCAGCCAAGATAGCATGTTCACAGATACGCAGTATTTT. It codes for CASSQDSMFTDTQYF.